The 3 T cell receptor beta chains below come from one sample, sequenced in a study of blood T cell repertoires in COVID-19. Profiled with immunoSEQ multiplex PCR; TCRdb holds only in-frame clones, not every one. The sample carries approximately 99,000 clones, 85% to 90% recorded once. Specimen: peripheral blood. These receptor sequences come from a woman aged 55-70 years in a cohort sampled during active or convalescent COVID-19.

The chain couples TRBV21-1 to TRBJ2-3; the DNA was not compared with TRBD2, the D call given in the table. TRBV21-1 is a documented pseudogene. The CDR3 spans 17 residues. The CDR3 sequence is CASSKGNSVRATDTQYF. The CDR3 region has the DNA TGTGCCAGCAGCAAAGGGAATAGCGTCCGGGCAACAGATACGCAGTATTTT.

The V call is TRBV3-1 (or the pseudogene TRBV3-2), the J call TRBJ2-4, with 10 positions matching TRBD2. Germline CDR1 and CDR2: LGHDT and YNNKEL (reference sequence). The CDR3 consists of 16 residues. Germline trimming cut 1 base from V and 0 bases from J; bases unmatched to any gene: 0. CDR3 nucleotides: TGTGCCAGCAGCCAAGGACTAGCGGGAGCCAAAAACATTCAGTACTTC. This gives the protein CASSQGLAGAKNIQYF.

The chain employs TRBV3-1 (or the pseudogene TRBV3-2) and TRBJ1-1; 7 nucleotides match TRBD1. Germline V gene lookup returns CDR1 LGHDT and CDR2 YNNKEL (reference sequence). Trimming at V came to 5 bases and at J to 0 bases, leaving 9 bases not matched to a gene. The CDR3 extends over 16 amino acids. In DNA, the CDR3 is TGTGCCAGCAGCGACGGACAGGCAGTCATGAACACTGAAGCTTTCTTT. This encodes CASSDGQAVMNTEAFF.